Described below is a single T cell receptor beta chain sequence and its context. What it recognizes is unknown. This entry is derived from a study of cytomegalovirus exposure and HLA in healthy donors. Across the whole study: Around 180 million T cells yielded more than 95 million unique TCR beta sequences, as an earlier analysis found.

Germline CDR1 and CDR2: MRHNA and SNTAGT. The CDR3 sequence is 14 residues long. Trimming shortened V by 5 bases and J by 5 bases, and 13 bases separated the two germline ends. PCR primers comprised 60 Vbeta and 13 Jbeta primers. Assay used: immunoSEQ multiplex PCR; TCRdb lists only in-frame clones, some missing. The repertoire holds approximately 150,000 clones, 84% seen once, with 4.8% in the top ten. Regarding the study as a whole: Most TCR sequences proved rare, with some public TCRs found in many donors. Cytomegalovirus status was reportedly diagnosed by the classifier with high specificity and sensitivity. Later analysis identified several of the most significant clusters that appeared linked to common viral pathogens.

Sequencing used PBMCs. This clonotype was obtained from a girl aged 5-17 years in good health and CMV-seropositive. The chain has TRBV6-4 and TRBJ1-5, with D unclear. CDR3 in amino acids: CASSPSDGDQPQHF. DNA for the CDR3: TGTGCCAGCAGTCCATCTGACGGGGATCAGCCCCAGCATTTT.